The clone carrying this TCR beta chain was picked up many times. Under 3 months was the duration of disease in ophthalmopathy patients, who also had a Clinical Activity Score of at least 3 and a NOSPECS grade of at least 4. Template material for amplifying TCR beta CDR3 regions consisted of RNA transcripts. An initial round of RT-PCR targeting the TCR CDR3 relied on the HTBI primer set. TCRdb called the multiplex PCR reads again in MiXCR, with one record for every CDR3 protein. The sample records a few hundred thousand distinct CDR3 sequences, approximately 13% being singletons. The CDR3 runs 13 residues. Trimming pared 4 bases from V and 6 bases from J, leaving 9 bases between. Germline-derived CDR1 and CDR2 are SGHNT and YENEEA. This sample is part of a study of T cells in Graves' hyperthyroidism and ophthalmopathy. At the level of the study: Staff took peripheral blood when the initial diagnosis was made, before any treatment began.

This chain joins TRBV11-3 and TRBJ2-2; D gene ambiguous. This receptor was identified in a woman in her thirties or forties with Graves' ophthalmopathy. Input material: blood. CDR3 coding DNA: TGTGCCAGCAGCTGGGGTCAGGCCGGGGAGCTGTTTTTT. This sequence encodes CASSWGQAGELFF.